Following are 12 T cell receptor beta chains from one sample sequenced in a study of T cell responses to AZD1222 COVID-19 vaccine. This table comes from immunoSEQ multiplex PCR, and its TCRdb copy is limited to in-frame clones, with some not included. The table lists 95,000 to 150,000 clones, roughly nine tenths of them singletons. The sequences come from peripheral blood, collected on day 0 of AZD1222 vaccination. These receptors were obtained from an adult in good health.

The rearrangement joins TRBV6-5 to TRBJ2-7; 10 bases agree with TRBD1. After removal of 4 bases from V and 3 bases from J, the junction contained 3 bases not matched to a gene. There are 14 residues in the CDR3. CDR1 and CDR2 from the germline V gene are MNHEY and SVGAGI. The CDR3 region is CASSSDRGDYEQYF. The CDR3 nucleotides read TGTGCCAGCAGTTCGGACAGGGGGGACTACGAGCAGTACTTC.

V is TRBV3-1 (or the pseudogene TRBV3-2) and J is TRBJ2-2, with TRBD1 as a possible D gene (5 bases). V lost 5 bases to trimming and J lost 5 bases, with 6 bases between them. The CDR3 extends over 12 amino acids. Germline lookup yields CDR1 LGHDT and CDR2 YNNKEL (reference sequence). The CDR3 reads CASSRQTGELFF. The CDR3 DNA reads as TGTGCCAGCAGCAGACAGACCGGGGAGCTGTTTTTT.

The chain joins TRBV19 to TRBJ2-1; possibly TRBD2 for D (6 bases). CDR3 size: 17 residues. Trimming removed 1 base at V and 3 bases at J, with 16 bases between. CDR1 and CDR2 from the germline V gene are LNHDA and SQIVND (reference sequence). CDR3 in DNA: TGTGCCAGTAGTATAGTGAGGTGGGCGGGGCGCTACAATGAGCAGTTCTTC. Translation gives CASSIVRWAGRYNEQFF.

This chain connects TRBV27 to TRBJ1-6; D might be TRBD1 (6 bases). This CDR3 comprises 15 residues. Germline assignment: CDR1 MNHEY and CDR2 SMNVEV (reference sequence). The ends were cut back, 5 bases at V and 9 bases at J, with 17 bases in the middle. The CDR3 here is CASSLQGLARSPLHF. For the CDR3, the DNA is TGTGCCAGCAGTCTACAGGGTCTGGCGCGTTCACCCCTCCACTTT.

In its sample, this clone was seen a few times. The chain is built from TRBV4-1 and TRBJ2-2; TRBD1 might be the D (5 bases). CDR1 is MGHRA, CDR2 YSYEKL, per germline. V was shortened by 1 base and J by 1 base, with 10 bases between the two germline ends. The CDR3 is 16 amino acids. The CDR3, as DNA: TGCGCCAGCAGCCAAGTTTTAAGGGGGAACACCGGGGAGCTGTTTTTT. Its protein product is CASSQVLRGNTGELFF.

This chain joins TRBV9 and TRBJ2-1; D unclear. There are 12 residues in the CDR3. Germline V gene sequence: CDR1 SGDLS, CDR2 YYNGEE. V gave up 4 bases and J gave up 7 bases, with 9 bases separating them. Here the CDR3 DNA reads TGTGCCAGCAGCTCCCTTGGGAATGAGCAGTTCTTC. This translates into CASSSLGNEQFF.

The chain recombines TRBV4-2 with TRBJ1-2; D perhaps matches TRBD1 (5 bases). CDR1 LGHNA and CDR2 YNFKEQ come from the germline V gene. This CDR3 is 15 amino acids long. The V gene lost 1 base and the J gene lost 4 bases, with 13 bases spanning the gap. CDR3 sequence (DNA): TGTGCCAGCAGCCAAGGTGTAGGGACCCTCTATGGCTACACCTTC. Translation: CASSQGVGTLYGYTF.

This chain joins TRBV27 and TRBJ2-1; D might be TRBD2 (5 bases). The germline V gene has CDR1 MNHEY and CDR2 SMNVEV (reference sequence). The V and J ends lost 5 bases and 0 bases respectively, with 17 bases between them. The length of the CDR3 is 17 residues. DNA of the CDR3: TGTGCCAGCAGTACTCGCGGGCCGAAGTTCTCCTACAATGAGCAGTTCTTC. Protein product: CASSTRGPKFSYNEQFF.

This clone appeared a single time. The gene calls are TRBV6-5 and TRBJ1-2; the D is unclear. CDR1 is MNHEY and CDR2 is SVGAGI in the germline V gene. This CDR3 contains 15 residues. V lost 0 bases to trimming and J lost 0 bases, with 8 bases between them. DNA for the CDR3: TGTGCCAGCAGTTACTCCGGTGGAGCTAACTATGGCTACACCTTC. Its protein product is CASSYSGGANYGYTF.

This clone was picked up one time. This chain links TRBV11-2 with TRBJ2-7; D is unclear. CDR3 length: 12 amino acids. The germline V and J ends were trimmed by 5 bases and 4 bases, with 9 bases remaining between them. CDR1 and CDR2 from the germline V gene are SGHAT and FQNNGV. The CDR3: CASSVTDYEQYF. CDR3 sequence (DNA): TGTGCCAGCAGCGTGACTGATTACGAGCAGTACTTC.

This clone was seen once. The chain is built from TRBV5-1 and TRBJ2-5, with D maybe TRBD1 (5 bases). CDR1 and CDR2 (germline): SGHRS, YFSETQ. The V end was cut by 1 base, the J end by 2 bases, with 6 bases between. The CDR3 contains 13 residues. The CDR3, as DNA: TGCGCCAGCAGCTTGCAGGGACAAGAGACCCAGTACTTC. Amino acids: CASSLQGQETQYF.

This chain links TRBV10-1 with TRBJ2-1, with 7 nucleotides matching TRBD1. Germline assignment: CDR1 WNHNN and CDR2 SYGVQD (reference sequence). The CDR3 runs 14 residues. V was pared by 6 bases and J by 0 bases, with 2 bases of the junction left unmatched. CDR3 in amino acids: CASSPGGSYNEQFF. The CDR3 DNA follows: TGCGCCAGCAGCCCAGGGGGCTCCTACAATGAGCAGTTCTTC.